This T cell receptor (beta chain) was recovered during a study of a mutant IDH1 vaccine in newly diagnosed glioma. Across the study: Treated patients were approximately 62% male, approximately 40% female, mean age around 40 years. Previous care, which was radiotherapy, temozolomide, or both, most often involved both.

The time point was: baseline, week 1 (first vaccination visit). Specified treatment: pre-vaccination baseline after standard-of-care therapy. The donors' diagnosis was new WHO grade 3 or 4 astrocytoma that was IDH1-mutant and ATRX-lost. The ends were cut back, 6 bases at V and 2 bases at J, with 10 bases in the middle. The CDR3 totals 14 residues. Findings and caveats of the study: Pseudoprogression apparently tracked independently of changes in top peripheral T cell clonotypes.

Assay used: immunoSEQ multiplex PCR; TCRdb lists only in-frame clones, some missing. The sample records some 15,000 clones, 80% to 90% being singletons. There are a few counts of this clone. Its antigen remains unidentified. The sample in question was PBMCs, obtained from a glioma patient treated with radiotherapy, temozolomide or both. The gene calls are TRBV6-7 and TRBJ1-4; D gene uncertain. TRBV6-7 is classed as an ORF, of uncertain function. The clonotype originates from a woman aged 40-49 years with glioma. Some clones in this sample may be carry-over from other donors' samples. The CDR3, as DNA: TGTGCCAGCAGGGAACTTACGACTAATGAAAAACTGTTTTTT. It codes for CASRELTTNEKLFF.